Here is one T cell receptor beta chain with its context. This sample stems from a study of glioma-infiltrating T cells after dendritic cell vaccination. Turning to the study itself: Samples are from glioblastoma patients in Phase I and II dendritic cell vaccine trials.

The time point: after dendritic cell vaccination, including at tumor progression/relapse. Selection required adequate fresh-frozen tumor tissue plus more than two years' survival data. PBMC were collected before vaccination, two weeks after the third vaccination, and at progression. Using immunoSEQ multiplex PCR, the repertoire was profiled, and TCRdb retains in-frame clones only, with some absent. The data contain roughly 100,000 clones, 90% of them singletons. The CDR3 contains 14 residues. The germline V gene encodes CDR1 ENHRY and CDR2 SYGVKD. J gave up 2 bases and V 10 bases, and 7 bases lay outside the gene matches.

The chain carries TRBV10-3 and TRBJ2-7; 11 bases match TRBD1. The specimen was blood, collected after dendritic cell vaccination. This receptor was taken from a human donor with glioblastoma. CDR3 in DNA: TGTGCCACCAAAGGGACAGGGGGGGCCTACGAGCAGTACTTC. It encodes CATKGTGGAYEQYF.